The 25 T cell receptor beta chains in this list originate from one sample, sequenced in a study of cytomegalovirus exposure and HLA in healthy donors. Both 60 Vbeta primers and 13 Jbeta primers went into the PCR. Only in-frame clones appear in the TCRdb table, and some are missing; sequencing was by immunoSEQ multiplex PCR. The sample carries around 110,000 clones, approximately 81% recorded once. The sample consisted of PBMCs. These receptors were collected from a woman aged 25-40 years in good health and CMV-seronegative.

J is TRBJ2-5 and V is TRBV10-1; 7 bases fit TRBD2. The J call may not be correct, given that the DNA end is closer to TRBJ2-7. The V gene's germline CDR1 is WNHNN and CDR2 SYGVQD (reference sequence). The CDR3 contains 15 residues. The CDR3 loop is CASSEYREVPHEQYF. The CDR3 DNA reads as TGCGCCAGCAGTGAGTACCGGGAGGTCCCCCACGAGCAGTACTTC.

The sample holds a few counts of this clone. The genes are TRBV5-6 and TRBJ2-2, with TRBD1 matching 11 bases. Germline values: CDR1 SGHDT, CDR2 YYEEEE. V gave up 3 bases and J gave up 2 bases; unmatched junction bases: 3. The CDR3 is 16 residues long. CDR3 bases: TGTGCCAGCAGCTGGACAGGGGGCATTAACACCGGGGAGCTGTTTTTT. Translating it yields CASSWTGGINTGELFF.

The V gene is TRBV10-3, the J gene TRBJ2-2; 7 bases are a match to TRBD1. CDR1 ENHRY and CDR2 SYGVKD come from the germline V gene. There are 17 residues in the CDR3. Trimming at V came to 0 bases and at J to 2 bases, leaving 6 bases not matched to a gene. CDR3 nucleotides: TGTGCCATCAGTGAGTCCCAGGGGACAGCTAACACCGGGGAGCTGTTTTTT. The encoded protein is CAISESQGTANTGELFF.

The rearrangement joins TRBV6-1 to TRBJ1-1, with a weak D call TRBD1 (6 bases). Germline values: CDR1 MNHNS, CDR2 SASEGT. This CDR3 contains 12 residues. Trimming took 6 bases from V and 11 from J, leaving 16 bases between them. The CDR3 region is CASSKSRGRAFF. CDR3 DNA sequence: TGTGCCAGCAGCAAATCCAGGGGACGGGCTTTCTTT.

The genes are TRBV28 and TRBJ2-3, with 7 bases aligning to TRBD2. Germline-derived CDR1 and CDR2 are MDHEN and SYDVKM. This CDR3 has 13 residues. Trimming cost V 8 bases and J 0 bases; bases outside gene matches: 2. The CDR3 region has the DNA TGTGCCAGCCAACTAGCGAGCACAGATACGCAGTATTTT. It translates to CASQLASTDTQYF.

The chain recombines TRBV27 with TRBJ1-2; D not resolved. CDR3 length equals 14 residues. The V gene lost 4 bases and the J gene lost 6 bases, with 15 bases spanning the gap. Per the germline V gene, CDR1 is MNHEY and CDR2 is SMNVEV (reference sequence). CDR3 region: CASSSATTLDGYTF. The CDR3 nucleotides read TGTGCCAGCAGTTCTGCAACCACCTTAGATGGCTACACCTTC.

This clone occurred once. The chain joins TRBV25-1 to TRBJ2-7, with 7 bases lining up with TRBD1. There are 13 residues in the CDR3. The trim removed 5 bases at V and 3 bases at J, leaving 4 bases unmatched. Germline CDR1 reads MGHDK; CDR2 reads SYGVNS. The CDR3 DNA reads TGTGCCAGCAGTCAATGGGACAGCTACGAGCAGTACTTC. Amino acid sequence: CASSQWDSYEQYF.

This clone turned up a few times. This chain uses TRBV25-1 with TRBJ2-7, with a tentative D call TRBD2 (6 bases). The CDR3 loop spans 16 amino acids. Trimming left V 4 bases short and J 0 bases short, with 16 bases between. The germline V gene encodes CDR1 MGHDK and CDR2 SYGVNS. As DNA, the CDR3 is TGTGCCAGCAGTGGCTTCCGGGACTCTGGCTCCTACGAGCAGTACTTC. Translated, it gives CASSGFRDSGSYEQYF.

The rearrangement uses TRBV30 and TRBJ2-7; D might be TRBD2 (6 bases). This CDR3 has 11 amino acids. V was shortened by 4 bases and J by 6 bases, with 10 bases between the two germline ends. Germline loops: CDR1 GTSNPN, CDR2 SVGIG (reference sequence). CDR3 sequence reads: CAWMEGFEQYF. Written as DNA, the CDR3 is TGTGCCTGGATGGAGGGCTTCGAGCAGTACTTC.

The chain uses TRBV30 and TRBJ1-4; 9 bases fit TRBD1. There are 15 residues in the CDR3. V lost 5 bases and J lost 8; bases outside the gene matches: 12. The V gene's germline CDR1 is GTSNPN and CDR2 SVGIG (reference sequence). CDR3: CAWYHPGTGKEKLFF. Written as DNA, the CDR3 is TGTGCCTGGTATCACCCCGGGACAGGGAAGGAAAAACTGTTTTTT. The full variable domain, its missing parts supplied by reference TRBV30 and TRBJ1-4, is SQTIHQWPATLVQPVGSPLSLECTVEGTSNPNLYWYRQAAGRGLQLLFYSVGIGQISSEVPQNLSASRPQDRQFILSSKKLLLSDSGFYLCAWYHPGTGKEKLFFGSGTQLSVL.

This sequence joins TRBV25-1 and TRBJ2-2, with D unclear. This CDR3 region has 14 residues. The V gene lost 3 bases and the J gene lost 7 bases, with 12 bases spanning the gap. Germline loops: CDR1 MGHDK, CDR2 SYGVNS. The CDR3 sequence is CASSDRLEVGELFF. The CDR3, as DNA: TGTGCCAGCAGTGACCGCCTAGAGGTCGGGGAGCTGTTTTTT.

This chain joins TRBV7-6 and TRBJ2-2, with a tentative D call TRBD2 (5 bases). CDR1 and CDR2 from the germline V gene are SGHVS and FNYEAQ. This CDR3 spans 16 amino acids. Trimming took 2 bases from V and 3 from J, leaving 13 bases between them. In nucleotides, the CDR3 is TGTGCCAGCAGCTTATTCAGCGGAGAAGACACCGGGGAGCTGTTTTTT. It translates to CASSLFSGEDTGELFF.

V and J are TRBV9 and TRBJ2-2; 9 positions match TRBD2. The junction had 6 bases not matched to a gene; V was cut back by 4 bases and J by 5 bases. This CDR3 region has 15 residues. The germline gives CDR1 SGDLS, CDR2 YYNGEE. This CDR3 is CASSPGLAVTGELFF. In DNA form, the CDR3 reads TGTGCCAGCAGCCCGGGACTAGCTGTAACCGGGGAGCTGTTTTTT.

This rearrangement joins TRBV19 to TRBJ2-7; TRBD2 aligns across 13 bases. The junction had 6 bases not matched to a gene; V was cut back by 3 bases and J by 7 bases. Germline V gives CDR1 LNHDA, CDR2 SQIVND (reference sequence). The CDR3 extends over 15 amino acids. CDR3 bases: TGTGCCAGTAGTATCGGACTAGCGGGAGATCGGGAGCAGTACTTC. Translated, it gives CASSIGLAGDREQYF.

The chain carries TRBV19 and TRBJ2-7; 13 bases fit TRBD2. The CDR3 sequence is 15 residues long. After removal of 5 bases from V and 5 bases from J, the junction contained 6 bases not matched to a gene. CDR1 LNHDA and CDR2 SQIVND come from the germline V gene (reference sequence). The CDR3 DNA reads as TGTGCCAGTAGTCCATGGACTAGCGGGAGAGACGAGCAGTACTTC. It encodes CASSPWTSGRDEQYF.

The chain recombines TRBV6-1 with TRBJ1-2; TRBD1 matches 7 bases. The CDR3 is 14 amino acids. V was pared by 6 bases and J by 6 bases, with 10 bases of the junction left unmatched. CDR1 MNHNS and CDR2 SASEGT come from the germline V gene. The CDR3 coding sequence is TGTGCCAGCAGGGAGAACAGGGGTAGGGATGGCTACACCTTC. Translation: CASRENRGRDGYTF.

V is TRBV4-3 and J is TRBJ2-7, with D tentatively TRBD1 (5 bases). This CDR3 is 16 amino acids long. Trimming stripped 0 bases from V and 5 bases from J, with 17 bases between. CDR1 LGHNA and CDR2 YSLEER come from the germline V gene. CDR3 DNA sequence: TGCGCCAGCAGCCAAGACCGGACATCAGGTCGCGACGAGCAGTACTTC. This translates into CASSQDRTSGRDEQYF.

V gene TRBV7-2 combines with J gene TRBJ2-7; 10 bases fit TRBD2. Germline-derived CDR1 and CDR2 are SGHTA and FQGNSA. The CDR3 loop spans 15 amino acids. V lost 5 bases, J lost 2 bases, and 6 bases stayed unmatched. DNA of the CDR3: TGTGCCAGCAGCGCGCGGACTAGCGGCGCCTACGAGCAGTACTTC. This translates into CASSARTSGAYEQYF.

The V and J genes are TRBV7-3 and TRBJ2-1; 10 positions match TRBD2. Germline CDR1 and CDR2: SGHTA and FQGTGA. The junction had 13 bases not matched to a gene; V was cut back by 5 bases and J by 9 bases. The CDR3 sequence is 16 residues long. CDR3 DNA: TGTGCCAGCAGCCGATACCTAGCGGGAGATGGTAGTGAGCAGTTCTTC. It specifies CASSRYLAGDGSEQFF.

The V and J genes are TRBV6-5 and TRBJ1-6, with TRBD1 matching over 8 bases. The germline V gene has CDR1 MNHEY and CDR2 SVGAGI. V shed 4 bases, J shed 9 bases, and the junction held 11 bases outside the gene matches. The CDR3 is 16 amino acids. The CDR3 is CASSSLPGGGGSPLHF. The CDR3 DNA reads TGTGCCAGCAGTTCCCTCCCAGGGGGCGGGGGTTCACCCCTCCACTTT.

This sequence joins TRBV7-2 and TRBJ2-3, with 7 bases identical to TRBD2. CDR1 and CDR2 from the germline V gene are SGHTA and FQGNSA. The CDR3 runs 17 residues. Trimming took 4 bases from V and 0 from J; bases not matched to a gene: 10. The CDR3 DNA follows: TGTGCCAGCAGCTCCAACGACAGAGCGGGAAGCACAGATACGCAGTATTTT. Translating gives CASSSNDRAGSTDTQYF. The whole variable domain, filled in from reference TRBV7-2 and TRBJ2-3, reads GAGVSQSPSNKVTEKGKDVELRCDPISGHTALYWYRQSLGQGLEFLIYFQGNSAPDKSGLPSDRFSAERTGGSVSTLTIQRTQQEDSAVYLCASSSNDRAGSTDTQYFGPGTRLTVL.

The CDR3 coding sequence is TGTGCCAGCAGGTGGACAGGGGTGGGTGAAGCTTTCTTT. This sequence encodes CASRWTGVGEAFF. The chain carries TRBV28 and TRBJ1-1; 9 nucleotides agree with TRBD1. CDR1 is MDHEN and CDR2 is SYDVKM in the germline V gene. The V gene end was trimmed by 6 bases and the J gene end by 7 bases; junction bases not matched to a gene: 6. The CDR3 is made up of 13 amino acids.

The chain carries TRBV5-5 and TRBJ2-7; D may be TRBD2 (5 bases). The CDR3 covers 15 residues. Trimming removed 1 base from V and 0 bases from J, with 11 bases in between. CDR1 is SGHKS, CDR2 YYEKEE, per germline (reference sequence). The CDR3 DNA follows: TGTGCCAGCAGCTTGTCGTACACTAGCTCCTACGAGCAGTACTTC. Translated, it gives CASSLSYTSSYEQYF.

The chain employs TRBV7-2 and TRBJ2-1; 8 nucleotides line up with TRBD2. Germline lookup yields CDR1 SGHTA and CDR2 FQGNSA. This CDR3 is built from 15 residues. V lost 5 bases and J lost 9; bases outside the gene matches: 12. This chain's CDR3 is CASSPPGTRHAEQFF. CDR3 DNA sequence: TGTGCCAGCAGCCCTCCGGGGACTAGACATGCTGAGCAGTTCTTC.

The CDR3 region has the DNA TGTGCCAGTAGTATCCCCTTGCTAGCGGGAGGGCCCGGCACCGGGGAGCTGTTTTTT. Translating gives CASSIPLLAGGPGTGELFF. The V and J genes are TRBV19 and TRBJ2-2, with 12 bases aligning to TRBD2. This CDR3 contains 19 residues. Trimming cost V 3 bases and J 4 bases; bases outside gene matches: 12. CDR1 and CDR2 (germline): LNHDA, SQIVND (reference sequence).